This T cell receptor beta chain was captured in a study of blood T cell repertoires in COVID-19. Background on the study: Sites in the United States, Italy and Spain provided acute and convalescent COVID-19 samples. T cells, B-cell-depleted T cells, or PBMCs supplied cDNA or gDNA.

Trimming stripped 5 bases from V and 6 bases from J, with 18 bases between. The germline V gene encodes CDR1 SGDLS and CDR2 YYNGEE. The CDR3 consists of 15 residues. Original methodology: Researchers report that nucleated cell counts were estimated from reference gene primer amplification. Sequencing used immunoSEQ multiplex PCR; TCRdb keeps in-frame clones, though not all of them. V and J calls and clone size are given by that table; D and trimming were obtained from the DNA. The repertoire holds over 45,000 clones, with roughly 77% as singletons. The sample comprised peripheral blood. The rearrangement links TRBV9 to TRBJ2-1; TRBD2 is a possible D gene (5 bases). The clonotype originates from a human donor with active or convalescent COVID-19. The donor label of this sample is uncertain. The CDR3 is CASSFSTGSGNEQFF. The DNA for the CDR3 is TGTGCCAGCAGTTTTTCCACGGGATCTGGCAATGAGCAGTTCTTC.